The clone carrying this TCR beta chain was seen only once. These data belong to a study of blood T cell repertoires in COVID-19. In the authors' workflow: Amplification of reference gene primers provided the estimated nucleated cell counts. Only in-frame clones appear in the TCRdb table, and some are missing; sequencing was by immunoSEQ multiplex PCR. V, J and clone size were drawn from that table, and D and trimming were deduced from the DNA. The table has 100,000 to 120,000 clones, around 85% seen once. Per germline, CDR1 LNHDA and CDR2 SQIVND (reference sequence). This CDR3 region has 15 residues. V lost 3 bases to trimming and J lost 7 bases, with 13 bases between them.

Sequencing was performed on peripheral blood. This chain uses TRBV19 with TRBJ1-6; a weak D match, TRBD1 (6 bases). This sequence originates from a human donor in a cohort sampled during active COVID-19. The CDR3 sequence is CASSMGTSGNSPLHF. CDR3 in DNA: TGTGCCAGTAGTATGGGGACAAGTGGGAATTCACCCCTCCACTTT.